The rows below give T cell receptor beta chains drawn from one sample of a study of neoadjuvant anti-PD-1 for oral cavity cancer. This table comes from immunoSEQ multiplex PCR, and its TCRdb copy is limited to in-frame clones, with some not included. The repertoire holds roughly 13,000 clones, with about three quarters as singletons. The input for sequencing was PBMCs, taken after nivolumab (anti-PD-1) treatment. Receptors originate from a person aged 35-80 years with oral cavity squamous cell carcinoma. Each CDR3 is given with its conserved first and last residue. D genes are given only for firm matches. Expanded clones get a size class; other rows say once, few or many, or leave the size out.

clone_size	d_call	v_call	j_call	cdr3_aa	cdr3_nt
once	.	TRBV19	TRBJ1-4	CASNQLGSTNEKLFF	TGTGCCAGTAACCAACTGGGGTCGACTAATGAAAAACTGTTTTTT
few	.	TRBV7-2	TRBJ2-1	CASSRSRDLNGNEQFF	TGTGCCAGCAGCCGCAGCCGGGACTTGAATGGCAATGAGCAGTTCTTC
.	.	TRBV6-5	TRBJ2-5	CASSPGPGWTQYF	TGTGCCAGCAGTCCGGGGCCCGGGTGGACCCAGTACTTC
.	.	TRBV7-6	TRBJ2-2	CASSLPDTLTGELFF	TGTGCCAGCAGCTTACCGGACACGCTCACCGGGGAGCTGTTTTTT
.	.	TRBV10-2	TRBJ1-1	CASSGLSTEAFF	TGCGCCAGCAGTGGACTTTCCACTGAAGCTTTCTTT
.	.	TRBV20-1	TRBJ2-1	CSHRTSGRQFF	TGCAGTCACCGGACCTCCGGGAGGCAGTTCTTC
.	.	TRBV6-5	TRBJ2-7	CASGSGSYEQYF	TGTGCCAGCGGTTCCGGATCCTACGAGCAGTACTTC
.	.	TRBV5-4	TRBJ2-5	CASSLTGEGETQYF	TGTGCCAGCAGCTTAACAGGGGAGGGGGAGACCCAGTACTTC
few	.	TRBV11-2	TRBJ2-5	CASSLGRSETQYF	TGTGCCAGCAGCTTAGGACGGTCCGAGACCCAGTACTTC
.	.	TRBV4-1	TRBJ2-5	CASSQDWQGSQETQYF	TGCGCCAGCAGCCAAGACTGGCAGGGGAGCCAAGAGACCCAGTACTTC
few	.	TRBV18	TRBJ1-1	CASSSTRGDLLAFF	TGTGCCAGCTCATCTACGAGAGGGGATTTGCTGGCTTTCTTT
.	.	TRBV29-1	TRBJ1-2	CSVEPGGRGMLGYTF	TGCAGCGTTGAACCAGGAGGCAGGGGCATGCTCGGCTACACCTTC
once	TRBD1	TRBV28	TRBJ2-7	CASILRQGTYEQYF	TGTGCCAGCATCCTTAGACAGGGGACCTACGAGCAGTACTTC
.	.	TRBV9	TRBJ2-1	CASSAGQAYNEQFF	TGTGCCAGCAGCGCGGGGCAAGCCTACAATGAGCAGTTCTTC
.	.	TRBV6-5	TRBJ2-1	CASSFSTSYNEQFF	TGTGCCAGCAGTTTTTCGACTTCTTACAATGAGCAGTTCTTC
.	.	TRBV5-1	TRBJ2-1	CASSTGLGVYNEQFF	TGCGCCAGCAGCACGGGACTTGGGGTCTACAATGAGCAGTTCTTC
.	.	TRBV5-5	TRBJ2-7	CASSPSPNYEQYF	TGTGCCAGCAGCCCCTCTCCAAACTACGAGCAGTACTTC
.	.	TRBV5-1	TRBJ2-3	CASSPGPGLGRDTQYF	TGCGCCAGCAGCCCGGGGCCGGGCCTAGGACGCGATACGCAGTATTTT
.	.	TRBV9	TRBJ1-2	CASSAGTPWGYTF	TGTGCCAGCAGCGCGGGGACCCCATGGGGCTACACCTTC
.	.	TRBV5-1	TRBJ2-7	CASSLAGNLYEQYF	TGCGCCAGCAGCTTGGCAGGGAATCTCTACGAGCAGTACTTC
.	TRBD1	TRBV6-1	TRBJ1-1	CASSGDRKAFF	TGTGCCAGCAGTGGGGACAGAAAAGCTTTCTTT
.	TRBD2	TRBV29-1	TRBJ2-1	CSVLGAPGGPNEQFF	TGCAGCGTTTTGGGGGCCCCGGGAGGGCCAAATGAGCAGTTCTTC
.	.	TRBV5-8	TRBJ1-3	CASSLAQPFSGNTIYF	TGTGCCAGCAGCTTGGCACAGCCATTCTCTGGAAACACCATATATTTT
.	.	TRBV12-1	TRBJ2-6	CASRGSSSGANVLTF	TGTGCCAGCAGGGGATCGAGTTCTGGGGCCAACGTCCTGACTTTC
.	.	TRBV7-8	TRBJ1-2	CASSPDSNYGYTF	TGTGCCAGCAGCCCAGACAGTAACTATGGCTACACCTTC
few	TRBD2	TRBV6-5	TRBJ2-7	CASSPSWTSGYEQYF	TGTGCCAGCAGTCCCTCCTGGACTAGCGGCTACGAGCAGTACTTC
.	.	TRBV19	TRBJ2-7	CASSKAVSYEQYF	TGTGCCAGTAGTAAGGCAGTGTCCTACGAGCAGTACTTC
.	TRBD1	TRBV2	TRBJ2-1	CASRRPGTEGRSEQFF	TGTGCCAGCAGACGGCCGGGGACAGAGGGCCGCAGTGAGCAGTTCTTC
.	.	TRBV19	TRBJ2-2	CASSPPRFGIGTGELFF	TGTGCCAGTAGTCCCCCCCGTTTTGGGATTGGCACCGGGGAGCTGTTTTTT
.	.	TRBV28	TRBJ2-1	CATFERAPGDEQFF	TGTGCCACCTTTGAGCGGGCCCCTGGGGATGAGCAGTTCTTC
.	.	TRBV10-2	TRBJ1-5	CASSDTPGGNQPQHF	TGCGCCAGCAGTGACACCCCAGGAGGCAATCAGCCCCAGCATTTT
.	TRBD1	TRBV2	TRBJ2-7	CASGLGQGVYEQYF	TGTGCCAGCGGGTTGGGACAGGGTGTTTACGAGCAGTACTTC
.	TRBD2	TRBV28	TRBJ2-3	CASSPYLSGRITDTQYF	TGTGCCAGCAGTCCATACCTCAGCGGGAGAATCACAGATACGCAGTATTTT
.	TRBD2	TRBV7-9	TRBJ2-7	CASSGLAGSIEQYF	TGTGCCAGCAGCGGACTAGCGGGGTCTATAGAGCAGTACTTC
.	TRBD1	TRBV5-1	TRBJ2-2	CASSPGTGNTGELFF	TGCGCCAGCAGCCCCGGGACAGGGAACACCGGGGAGCTGTTTTTT
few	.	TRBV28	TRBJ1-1	CASSLGSGPGAPAFF	TGTGCCAGCAGTTTAGGGTCTGGACCAGGGGCCCCAGCTTTCTTT
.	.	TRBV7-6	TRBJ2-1	CASSLGARGRPFF	TGTGCCAGCAGCTTAGGCGCCAGGGGCAGGCCGTTCTTC
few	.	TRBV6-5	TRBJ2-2	CASSYSPNTGELFF	TGTGCCAGCAGTTACTCCCCGAACACCGGGGAGCTGTTTTTT
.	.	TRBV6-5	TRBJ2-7	CASSENYNYEQYF	TGTGCCAGCAGTGAAAACTATAACTACGAGCAGTACTTC
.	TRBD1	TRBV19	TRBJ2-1	CASSIFGQGAPYEQFF	TGTGCCAGTAGTATTTTTGGTCAGGGGGCGCCCTATGAGCAGTTCTTC
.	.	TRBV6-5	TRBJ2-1	CASSYAAERKQFF	TGTGCCAGCAGTTACGCGGCCGAGCGCAAGCAGTTCTTC
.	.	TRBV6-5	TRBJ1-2	CASGAPGLGYGYTF	TGTGCCAGCGGGGCGCCGGGGCTAGGTTATGGCTACACCTTC
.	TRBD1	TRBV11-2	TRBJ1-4	CASSWGQGYEKLFF	TGTGCCAGCAGCTGGGGACAGGGGTACGAAAAACTGTTTTTT
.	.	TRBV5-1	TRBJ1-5	CASSLGGADNQPQHF	TGCGCCAGCAGCTTGGGGGGGGCGGACAATCAGCCCCAGCATTTT
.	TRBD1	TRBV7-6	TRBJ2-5	CASSRTGPEVSQYF	TGTGCCAGCAGCCGGACAGGGCCAGAGGTGTCCCAGTACTTC
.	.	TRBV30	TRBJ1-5	CAWSVAGSSNQPQHF	TGTGCCTGGAGTGTAGCAGGGTCGAGCAATCAGCCCCAGCATTTT
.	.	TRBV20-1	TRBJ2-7	CSANGLYEQYF	TGCAGTGCTAACGGACTCTACGAGCAGTACTTC
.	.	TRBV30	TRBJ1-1	CAWSRVRNTEAFF	TGTGCCTGGAGTCGAGTTCGGAACACTGAAGCTTTCTTT
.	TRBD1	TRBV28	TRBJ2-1	CASSPDRGLYNEQFF	TGTGCCAGCAGTCCGGACAGGGGGCTCTACAATGAGCAGTTCTTC
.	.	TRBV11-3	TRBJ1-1	CASSLRAENTEAFF	TGTGCCAGCAGCTTAAGGGCAGAGAACACTGAAGCTTTCTTT